The TCR beta chain described here comes from a study of shared clonotypes between healthy human individuals (dated by TCRdb to 2018 to 2020). Looking at the study overall: Two women and a few men aged 18 to 49 years were included in the cohort. To estimate repertoire size and how much clonotypes are shared between individuals, the study performed deep sequencing of blood TCR repertoires from roughly five healthy adults. Different laboratories and diverse techniques were used to prepare libraries and sequence TCR repertoires, to increase sequencing depth and limit assay-specific biases. Between about 0.8 and 9 billion PBMCs per donor were obtained by leukapheresis. For each donor, three plates each were used for CD4 naive and CD4 memory, two plates were used for CD8 naive, and one plate was used for CD8 memory.

What the research found in general, with its limitations: Compared with non-shared clonotypes, the clonotypes found in all four sorted-subset donors had higher generation probabilities. Incomplete sequencing was indicated by rarefaction of sorted-subset datasets, despite the large sequencing depth. About 4.5% of naive CD4, around 4% of naive CD8, about 2.4% of memory CD4, and 0.4% of memory CD8 clonotypes were shared across a few donors. Sampling was restricted to blood, and TCR repertoires in tissue are likely to differ from TCR repertoires in blood. Larger estimated clonotype richness was generally found for naive subsets than for memory subsets. Because the study included only a small number of donors, the genetic and exposure-history diversity represented was limited. Based on pairwise subsampling, the degree of clonotype sharing among donors was expected to be affected by sequencing depth.

A distance of 7 bases separates the germline ends of V and J, which lose 4 bases and 1 base respectively. Inclusive of the bounding cysteine and phenylalanine, the CDR3 is 13 residues long. Only the CDR3 part of the read is kept: 39 bases, read in frame from the first base. CDR1 and CDR2 are read off the germline V gene (reference sequence) as LNHDA and SQIVND. With regard to this clone: Its antigen remains unidentified. No clone much larger than this one lies a single base away; base qualities are absent. This sample also contains other DNA sequences that code for the same CDR3.

TCR CDR3 regions were amplified from genomic DNA by multiplex PCR using the deep immunoSEQ assay. For each cell subset, the extracted genomic DNA was distributed evenly across all wells of several immunoSEQ 96-well plates, and each plate served as one replicate. Each replicate PCR for sorted subsets received roughly 200 ng genomic DNA, equal to roughly 30,000 T cell genomes. Purified libraries were measured with a Qubit 3.0 fluorometer, size-checked on a Bioanalyzer 2100, and measured again with the KAPA Library Quantification kit. Every immunoSEQ 96-well plate was sequenced on a separate single-read 150-cycle Illumina NextSeq 550 flow cell. Under the source paper's analysis protocol: The immunoSEQ output contained only junctional sequences without quality scores, so filtering could not match that applied to full-length reads. Sequences were annotated with PyIR, a Python wrapper for IgBLAST v1.9, using IMGT germline references to assign V/J genes and CDR3. Reads with weak V/J assignments (E-value above 1e-6), missing CDR3, stop codons, out-of-frame junctions, or ambiguous translated residues were removed. A V3J clonotype was defined by an identical inferred V gene, J gene, and CDR3 amino acid sequence. Percentage overlap between repertoires was calculated by dividing the number of shared unique clonotypes by the size of the smaller repertoire. RTK rarefaction, the Chao1 estimator, and Recon v2.1 estimates of unobserved clonotypes were used to assess repertoire richness. Generation probabilities for all TCRbeta clonotypes obtained by the gDNA method from a handful of donors were computed using OLGA. TCRdb took this table from immuneACCESS and kept in-frame rearrangements with V and J called. Such tables lack part of the clones; where checked against another copy, unresolved V genes explain under half of the gap, and the rest is unexplained. V and J calls and clone size come straight from that table; D and trimming were deduced from the DNA. This sample holds millions of clones; more than 90% were observed only once. Roughly 0.14% of the sample is held by the ten biggest clonotypes.

The donors were healthy, HIV-negative adults with no recently reported acute infections or vaccinations. All donors were Caucasian adults living in Nashville, Tennessee, USA. Magnetic negative selection was used to enrich CD4+ T cells, after which naive cells were positively selected on CD45RA and the negative fraction became the memory subset. Blood was obtained by leukapheresis, after which PBMCs were separated by Ficoll-Histopaque density gradient centrifugation and cryopreserved in liquid nitrogen vapor phase. Analytical flow cytometry was used to check the purity and quantity of every magnetically sorted T cell population. Genomic DNA was isolated from every sorted fraction and measured by UV absorbance on a Nanodrop 2000c.

The rearranged segments are TRBV19 and TRBJ2-5, with the D call perhaps TRBD1 or TRBD2, each one matching 5 bases. The sample comprised naive CD4+ T cells sorted from blood. The sample's cell subset or site, from its label and the paper: CD45RA+ positively selected. This clonotype was sampled from a young man in good health. The DNA sequence is given as TGTGCCAGTAGTAGAGGGGTCCAAGAGACCCAGTACTTC. It translates to CASSRGVQETQYF.